This T cell receptor (beta chain) stems from a study of cytotoxic CD8 clonotypes in ibrutinib-treated CLL. Study-wide background: Patient counts were 11 relapsed/refractory, over 14 treatment-naive and around 17 IGHV unmutated. Response samples were obtained once patients had received a median 12 months of treatment, range 6 to 36.

CDR3 length equals 16 residues. Trimming took 2 bases from V and 4 from J, leaving 17 bases between them. Germline CDR1 MDHEN, CDR2 SYDVKM. About this clone itself: The antigen is unknown.

General study points: Baseline clonality, above age-matched healthy donor levels, tracked circulating CD8+ T-cell counts.

Produced via immunoSEQ multiplex PCR; TCRdb's table is partial and in-frame only. The sample carries over 150,000 clones, around 84% recorded once. Cryopreserved PBMCs were the source of around 2 micrograms of genomic DNA, which went to TCR beta libraries. The clonotype was recovered from a human donor with chronic lymphocytic leukemia. The chain combines TRBV28 with TRBJ1-2; no reliable D call. This specimen was PBMCs, taken after 12 months of ibrutinib treatment. CDR3 region: CASSLGQVALVYGYTF. DNA for the CDR3: TGTGCCAGCAGTTTAGGGCAGGTAGCTCTTGTCTATGGCTACACCTTC.